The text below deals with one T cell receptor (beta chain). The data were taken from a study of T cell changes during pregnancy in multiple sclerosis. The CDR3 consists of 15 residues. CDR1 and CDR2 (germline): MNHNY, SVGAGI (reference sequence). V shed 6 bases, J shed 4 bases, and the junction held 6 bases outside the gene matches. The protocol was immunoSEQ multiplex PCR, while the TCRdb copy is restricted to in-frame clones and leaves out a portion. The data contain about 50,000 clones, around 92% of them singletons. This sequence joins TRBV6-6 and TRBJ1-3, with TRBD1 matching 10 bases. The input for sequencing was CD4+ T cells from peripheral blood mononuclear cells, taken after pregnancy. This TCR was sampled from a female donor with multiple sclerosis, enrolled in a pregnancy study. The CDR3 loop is CASRGGTGVGNTIYF. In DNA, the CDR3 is TGTGCCAGCAGGGGGGGGACAGGGGTCGGAAACACCATATATTTT.